The sequence of this T cell receptor beta chain was determined in a study of beta chain features in type 1 diabetes. In germline, CDR1 is SQVTM, CDR2 ANQGSEA. Trimming stripped 5 bases from V and 3 bases from J, with 10 bases between. The CDR3 is 12 residues long. This clone has just a few counts. The whole isolated RNA underwent reverse transcription, so sequencing captured expressed TCRB transcripts. Assay: immunoSEQ multiplex PCR; the TCRdb copy retains only in-frame clones and omits some. The sample records approximately 170,000 clones, approximately 8.4% being singletons. The chain is built from TRBV29-1 and TRBJ1-1, with D maybe TRBD1 (5 bases). This receptor was obtained from a woman between 18 and 29 years old in good health. Source material: central memory CD4+ T cells from blood. CDR3 loop: CSVLDSYTEAFF. In nucleotides, the CDR3 is TGCAGCGTTTTAGACAGCTACACTGAAGCTTTCTTT.